These T cell receptor beta chains were read from a single sample in a study of blood T cell repertoires in COVID-19. Measured with immunoSEQ multiplex PCR; TCRdb has only the in-frame clones, and not every one. The sample has some 400,000 clones, approximately 80% seen once. Sequencing used peripheral blood. These receptors came from a human donor with acute or convalescent COVID-19. The donor label of this sample is uncertain. Each CDR3 is given with its conserved first and last residue. Each record gives: D gene, V gene, clone size, J gene, CDR3 protein, CDR3 DNA. The D gene is left open where the match is weak. For some rows the clone size is stated as once, few or many, or as a class when expanded; others skip it.

TRBD2,TRBV27,-,TRBJ2-1,CASVAAGLAGRGEQFF,TGTGCCAGCGTGGCGGCGGGACTAGCGGGAAGAGGGGAGCAGTTCTTC
-,TRBV10-2,-,TRBJ2-3,CASSPRGGDTQYF,TGCGCCAGCAGTCCCCGTGGAGGGGATACGCAGTATTTT
-,TRBV29-1,-,TRBJ1-1,CSVAGVNTEAFF,TGCAGCGTTGCAGGGGTGAACACTGAAGCTTTCTTT
-,TRBV6-1,once,TRBJ1-5,CASSELDRNNQPQHF,TGTGCCAGCAGTGAATTAGACAGAAACAATCAGCCCCAGCATTTT
TRBD1,TRBV7-9,-,TRBJ1-3,CASSSQGSPSGNTIYF,TGTGCCAGCAGCTCACAGGGGAGTCCCTCTGGAAACACCATATATTTT
TRBD2,TRBV24-1,-,TRBJ2-1,CATSPGLAEYNEQFF,TGTGCCACCAGTCCCGGACTAGCGGAATACAATGAGCAGTTCTTC
-,TRBV5-4,-,TRBJ2-1,CASSLTTDNEQFF,TGTGCCAGCAGCTTGACCACGGACAATGAGCAGTTCTTC
TRBD1,TRBV13,once,TRBJ1-4,CASSANRGTSEKLFF,TGTGCCAGCAGCGCTAACAGGGGCACGTCTGAAAAACTGTTTTTT
-,TRBV4-1,-,TRBJ2-2,CASSKVTGYTGELFF,TGCGCCAGCAGCAAAGTCACAGGGTACACCGGGGAGCTGTTTTTT
TRBD1,TRBV6-5,-,TRBJ1-6,CASSSSGTVNSPLHF,TGTGCCAGCAGTTCTAGTGGGACAGTTAATTCACCCCTCCACTTT
-,TRBV12-5,-,TRBJ1-1,CASGLVRGGPGTEAFF,TGTGCTAGTGGTTTGGTACGGGGGGGGCCGGGCACTGAAGCTTTCTTT
TRBD2,TRBV7-6,once,TRBJ2-5,CASSSNLAGGTEAQYF,TGTGCCAGCAGCTCTAACTTAGCGGGAGGGACCGAAGCCCAGTACTTC
TRBD1,TRBV19,-,TRBJ1-2,CASRGTGKYGYTF,TGTGCCAGTAGAGGGACAGGGAAATATGGCTACACCTTC
-,TRBV12-3/TRBV12-4,few,TRBJ2-7,CASSNLFYEQYF,TGTGCCAGCAGTAACCTATTCTACGAGCAGTACTTC
-,TRBV19,-,TRBJ1-1,CASSIWGPNTEAFF,TGTGCCAGTAGTATATGGGGGCCGAACACTGAAGCTTTCTTT
-,TRBV9,once,TRBJ1-1,CASSAYPAISMNTEAFF,TGTGCCAGCAGCGCGTACCCCGCCATAAGCATGAACACTGAAGCTTTCTTT
-,TRBV7-8,-,TRBJ2-1,CASSLASSDAYNEQFF,TGTGCCAGCAGCCTAGCCTCTAGCGACGCGTACAATGAGCAGTTCTTC
-,TRBV6-5,-,TRBJ1-2,CASSYIGEYGYTF,TGTGCCAGCAGTTACATAGGGGAATATGGCTACACCTTC
TRBD1,TRBV19,-,TRBJ1-1,CASSAGRTGRFTEAFF,TGTGCCAGTAGCGCCGGGAGGACAGGGCGGTTCACTGAAGCTTTCTTT
-,TRBV30,-,TRBJ1-1,CAWGRFNTEAFF,TGTGCCTGGGGACGGTTTAACACTGAAGCTTTCTTT
TRBD2,TRBV5-6,-,TRBJ2-7,CASSSSGRRRQIISYEQYF,TGTGCCAGCAGCTCTAGCGGGAGACGAAGACAAATTATCTCCTACGAGCAGTACTTC
-,TRBV11-2,-,TRBJ2-6,CASSLRPAASGANVLTF,TGTGCCAGCAGCTTAAGGCCCGCGGCCAGTGGGGCCAACGTCCTGACTTTC
-,TRBV29-1,-,TRBJ2-1,CSVETDRQVVEQFF,TGCAGCGTCGAAACCGACAGGCAGGTTGTTGAGCAGTTCTTC
TRBD2,TRBV28,-,TRBJ2-7,CASSSPTSGAYEQYF,TGTGCCAGCAGTTCTCCGACTAGCGGGGCCTACGAGCAGTACTTC
TRBD1,TRBV5-1,once,TRBJ1-1,CASSSLTGVRGTEAFF,TGCGCCAGCAGCTCATTGACAGGGGTCAGGGGCACTGAAGCTTTCTTT
-,TRBV5-1,-,TRBJ2-7,CASSLAFSSYYEQYF,TGCGCCAGCAGCTTGGCTTTTAGTTCATACTACGAGCAGTACTTC
TRBD2,TRBV6-5,-,TRBJ2-3,CASRKRGVTDTQYF,TGTGCCAGCAGAAAGCGGGGCGTCACAGATACGCAGTATTTT
TRBD1,TRBV11-3,-,TRBJ2-1,CASSHGGQNYNEQFF,TGTGCCAGCAGCCATGGGGGACAGAACTACAATGAGCAGTTCTTC
TRBD1,TRBV3-1/TRBV3-2,-,TRBJ1-1,CASSSGQGIRGTEAFF,TGTGCCAGCAGCTCGGGACAGGGTATCAGAGGGACTGAAGCTTTCTTT
TRBD1,TRBV6-5,few,TRBJ1-1,CASTTGGRSSRAFF,TGTGCCAGCACCACAGGGGGACGATCAAGTAGGGCTTTCTTT
-,TRBV28,once,TRBJ1-2,CASSLEANYGYTF,TGTGCCAGCAGTTTAGAGGCTAACTATGGCTACACCTTC
-,TRBV4-2,-,TRBJ2-6,CASSQDRVGANVLTF,TGTGCCAGCAGCCAAGACAGGGTCGGGGCCAACGTCCTGACTTTC
-,TRBV10-1,-,TRBJ1-1,CASSSGLNTEAFF,TGCGCCAGCAGTTCAGGCCTGAACACTGAAGCTTTCTTT
TRBD1,TRBV4-2,-,TRBJ1-4,CASSQGQGVTNEKLFF,TGTGCCAGCAGCCAAGGACAGGGGGTGACTAATGAAAAACTGTTTTTT
TRBD2,TRBV15,-,TRBJ2-7,CATSRERGGLYEQYF,TGTGCCACCAGCAGAGAGCGGGGGGGCCTCTACGAGCAGTACTTC
-,TRBV4-1,-,TRBJ1-1,CASSQVSGNTEAFF,TGCGCCAGCAGCCAAGTATCAGGGAACACTGAAGCTTTCTTT
TRBD2,TRBV3-1/TRBV3-2,-,TRBJ2-3,CASSPVSGGAEGDTQYF,TGTGCCAGCAGCCCCGTTAGCGGGGGGGCCGAAGGAGATACGCAGTATTTT
TRBD1,TRBV6-2/TRBV6-3,many,TRBJ1-6,CASSPGTGSSPLHF,TGTGCCAGCAGTCCCGGGACAGGGAGTTCACCCCTCCACTTT
-,TRBV4-1,-,TRBJ1-5,CASSLKRDIRANQPQHF,TGCGCCAGCAGCCTCAAACGGGACATTAGAGCGAATCAGCCCCAGCATTTT
TRBD1,TRBV6-5,-,TRBJ1-2,CASKRTGGESYTF,TGTGCCAGCAAAAGGACAGGGGGCGAGAGCTACACCTTC
-,TRBV29-1,-,TRBJ2-7,CSVGRRSRNEQYF,TGCAGCGTCGGTCGCAGGTCAAGGAACGAGCAGTACTTC